This T cell receptor (beta chain) was identified in a study of T cells in Graves' hyperthyroidism and ophthalmopathy. As for the study in general: Specimen type is peripheral blood, collected at initial diagnosis prior to any treatment.

Using RNA transcripts as the source, TCR beta CDR3 regions were amplified. A set of HTBI primers served as the primers for a first-round RT-PCR of the TCR CDR3. TCRdb fed the multiplex PCR reads into MiXCR, producing one record per CDR3 protein. The sample yields roughly 400,000 distinct CDR3 sequences, around 15% seen once. This clonotype was recorded at least ten times. The antigen is undetermined. Study results and caveats: Researchers found most expanded thyroid clonotypes above 0.001 in blood as well.

The CDR3 totals 17 residues. Trimming removed 0 bases at V and 2 bases at J, with 14 bases between. The germline CDR1 and CDR2 sequences are LGHDT and YNNKEL (reference sequence). The rearrangement uses TRBV3-1 and TRBJ1-5, with D unclear. The material sequenced was blood. The source of this sequence is a man aged 50-59 years with Graves' ophthalmopathy. The CDR3 protein is CASSQDGPGFGNQPQHF. In nucleotides, the CDR3 is TGTGCCAGCAGCCAAGATGGGCCGGGGTTCGGCAATCAGCCCCAGCATTTT.